The 18 T cell receptor beta chains reported below all come from one sample, sequenced in a study of T cells expressing NK-cell markers (dated by TCRdb to 2020 to 2022). The library was made by 5' RACE. The listed sequencing device is Illumina HiSeq 2000. TCRdb reprocessed the raw reads; every CDR3 protein sequence is a single record, and DNA is not supplied. The table for this sample shows hundreds of thousands of distinct CDR3 sequences. Of the sample, about 7.3% is held by the ten largest clones. The sample taken for sequencing was blood T cells: a sorted CD56 or NKG2C T cell subset, CD4+ or CD8+ T cells, or bulk PBMC T cells (not recorded which). Every receptor here comes from a woman between 18 and 70 years old in good health.

The chain recombines TRBV6-5 with TRBJ2-2; TCRdb outputs TRBD1, but without DNA this stays unchecked. CDR3 length: 16 residues. CDR1 MNHEY and CDR2 SVGAGI come from the germline V gene. The CDR3 here is CASSSVGQGYTGELFF.

The chain combines TRBV20-1 with TRBJ2-2; as DNA is missing, the TRBD1 call by TCRdb cannot be tested. Germline lookup yields CDR1 DFQATT and CDR2 SNEGSKA (reference sequence). CDR3 size: 13 residues. CDR3 loop: CSGQGQGIGELFF.

The J gene is TRBJ2-1, the V gene TRBV5-4; without DNA, the TCRdb call of TRBD2 cannot be checked. Germline V gives CDR1 SGHNT, CDR2 YYREEE (reference sequence). The CDR3 extends over 15 amino acids. This chain's CDR3 is CASSGSAGNYNEQFF.

The chain couples TRBV19 to TRBJ2-3; TCRdb names TRBD1, which stays unverified in the absence of DNA. The CDR3 is made up of 14 amino acids. CDR1 is LNHDA, CDR2 SQIVND, per germline (reference sequence). CDR3 loop: CASSRTGLVDTQYF. The whole variable domain, remainder taken from reference TRBV19 and TRBJ2-3, is DGGITQSPKYLFRKEGQNVTLSCEQNLNHDAMYWYRQDPGQGLRLIYYSQIVNDFQKGDIAEGYSVSREKKESFPLTVTSAQKNPTAFYLCASSRTGLVDTQYFGPGTRLTVL.

The chain links TRBV20-1 to TRBJ2-3; the TCRdb D gene call, TRBD1, has no DNA to confirm it. Germline V CDR1 and CDR2: DFQATT, SNEGSKA (reference sequence). CDR3 size: 15 residues. CDR3 loop: CSARGGAVRTDTQYF.

CDR3 residues: CASSHPDGVGEQYF. The V and J genes are TRBV7-9 and TRBJ2-7. In germline, CDR1 is SEHNR, CDR2 FQNEAQ (reference sequence). The CDR3 contains 14 residues.

The V call is TRBV12-3 or TRBV12-4, the J call TRBJ1-1; the TRBD1 assignment by TCRdb is unverifiable without DNA. This CDR3 has 17 amino acids. The CDR3 is CASSTGQGRGLNTEAFF.

The chain employs TRBV6-1 and TRBJ1-1; without DNA, the TCRdb call of TRBD1 cannot be checked. The CDR3 is 13 amino acids. Germline-derived CDR1 and CDR2 are MNHNS and SASEGT. The CDR3 region is CATEVTGGAEAFF.

V and J are TRBV7-2 and TRBJ2-3. Per the germline V gene, CDR1 is SGHTA and CDR2 is FQGNSA. CDR3 length: 15 residues. The CDR3 loop reads CASSSTTSSGDTQYF.

The chain is built from TRBV9 and TRBJ2-1. CDR1 and CDR2 (germline): SGDLS, YYNGEE. CDR3 length: 14 amino acids. The CDR3 here is CASSVAPVGGEQFF.

The CDR3 sequence is CAISRQGGETQYF. The rearrangement joins TRBV10-3 to TRBJ2-5; TCRdb calls TRBD1, which cannot be checked without DNA. There are 13 residues in the CDR3. CDR1 and CDR2 (germline): ENHRY, SYGVKD.

V gene TRBV15 combines with J gene TRBJ2-5; TCRdb proposes TRBD1, but this gene call is untestable without DNA. The CDR3 loop spans 13 amino acids. Germline lookup yields CDR1 LNHNV and CDR2 YYDKDF (reference sequence). This CDR3 is CATSRQGFETQYF.

The CDR3 reads CASSLALGREMNTEAFF. The gene calls are TRBV5-1 and TRBJ1-1. The CDR3 runs 17 residues. The germline gives CDR1 SGHRS, CDR2 YFSETQ. The full variable domain, with the rest looked up from reference TRBV5-1 and TRBJ1-1, is KAGVTQTPRYLIKTRGQQVTLSCSPISGHRSVSWYQQTPGQGLQFLFEYFSETQRNKGNFPGRFSGRQFSNSRSEMNVSTLELGDSALYLCASSLALGREMNTEAFFGQGTRLTVV.

The chain recombines TRBV29-1 with TRBJ2-3; TCRdb proposes TRBD2, but this gene call is untestable without DNA. CDR3 length equals 17 residues. Germline V lookup: CDR1 SQVTM, CDR2 ANQGSEA. CDR3 in amino acids: CSVEEEGRGYSTDTQYF.

The chain combines TRBV29-1 with TRBJ1-6; with no DNA, the TCRdb D assignment of TRBD1 cannot be verified. Germline V gene lookup returns CDR1 SQVTM and CDR2 ANQGSEA. CDR3 length equals 14 residues. This chain's CDR3 is CSVQRGSKDSPLHF. The whole variable domain, filled in from reference TRBV29-1 and TRBJ1-6, reads SAVISQKPSRDICQRGTSLTIQCQVDSQVTMMFWYRQQPGQSLTLIATANQGSEATYESGFVIDKFPISRPNLTFSTLTVSNMSPEDSSIYLCSVQRGSKDSPLHFGNGTRLTVT.

The chain couples TRBV14 to TRBJ2-1; TCRdb proposes TRBD2, but this gene call is untestable without DNA. The CDR3 consists of 14 residues. Germline CDR1 is SGHDN and CDR2 is FVKESK. The CDR3 here is CASSPGGLRDEQFF. Full variable domain (outside the CDR3, taken from reference TRBV14 and TRBJ2-1): EAGVTQFPSHSVIEKGQTVTLRCDPISGHDNLYWYRRVMGKEIKFLLHFVKESKQDESGMPNNRFLAERTGGTYSTLKVQPAELEDSGVYFCASSPGGLRDEQFFGPGTRLTVL.

The chain has TRBV10-3 and TRBJ2-7; TCRdb reports TRBD2, a call that lacks DNA to check it against. The CDR3 spans 13 residues. Germline-derived CDR1 and CDR2 are ENHRY and SYGVKD. CDR3 loop: CASRDGTSYEQYF.

The chain has TRBV6-2 or TRBV6-3 and TRBJ2-1; the TCRdb D gene call, TRBD2, has no DNA to confirm it. This CDR3 spans 16 amino acids. Germline CDR1 and CDR2: MNHEY and SVGEGT. CDR3 protein: CASSYFLAGGDNEQFF.